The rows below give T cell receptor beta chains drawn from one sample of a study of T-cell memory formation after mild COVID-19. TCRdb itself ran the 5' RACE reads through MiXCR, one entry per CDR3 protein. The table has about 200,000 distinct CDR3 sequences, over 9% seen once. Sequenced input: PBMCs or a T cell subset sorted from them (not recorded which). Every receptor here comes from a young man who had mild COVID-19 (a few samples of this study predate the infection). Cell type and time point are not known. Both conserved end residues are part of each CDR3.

CDR3aa: CASSSRRLAGGRGEQFF; v_gene: TRBV13; j_gene: TRBJ2-1
CDR3aa: CASSLLANTGELFF; v_gene: TRBV12-3/TRBV12-4; j_gene: TRBJ2-2
CDR3aa: CASSLGTANTDTQYF; v_gene: TRBV3-1; j_gene: TRBJ2-3
CDR3aa: CASSLLGGPTNEKLFF; v_gene: TRBV12-3/TRBV12-4; j_gene: TRBJ1-4
CDR3aa: CATSRDILVSETQYF; v_gene: TRBV15; j_gene: TRBJ2-5
CDR3aa: CASSLSGYSYEQYF; v_gene: TRBV5-1; j_gene: TRBJ2-7
CDR3aa: CSAREGGYYGYTF; v_gene: TRBV20-1; j_gene: TRBJ1-2
CDR3aa: CASSRLDTQYF; v_gene: TRBV28; j_gene: TRBJ2-3
CDR3aa: CASSAHSGLTDTQYF; v_gene: TRBV18; j_gene: TRBJ2-3
CDR3aa: CSARATSGGPREGEQFF; v_gene: TRBV20-1; j_gene: TRBJ2-1
CDR3aa: CASSLGRRGANTGELFF; v_gene: TRBV7-2; j_gene: TRBJ2-2
CDR3aa: CASSNSVNSGNTIYF; v_gene: TRBV4-2; j_gene: TRBJ1-3
CDR3aa: CASSRGQPNEKLFF; v_gene: TRBV7-8; j_gene: TRBJ1-4
CDR3aa: CASSLLGTDDYEQYF; v_gene: TRBV5-1; j_gene: TRBJ2-7
CDR3aa: CASRRGNEETQYF; v_gene: TRBV11-2; j_gene: TRBJ2-5
CDR3aa: CSAGTRLEQFF; v_gene: TRBV20-1; j_gene: TRBJ2-1
CDR3aa: CSARPGQGANTGELFF; v_gene: TRBV20-1; j_gene: TRBJ2-2
CDR3aa: CASSWTYTGELFF; v_gene: TRBV7-2; j_gene: TRBJ2-2
CDR3aa: CASSLPYGGIVFW; v_gene: TRBV5-6; j_gene: TRBJ1-4
CDR3aa: CASSVSRVGTEAFF; v_gene: TRBV18; j_gene: TRBJ1-1
CDR3aa: CASSWDYQETQYF; v_gene: TRBV28; j_gene: TRBJ2-5
CDR3aa: CASSPGTGEQPQHF; v_gene: TRBV3-1; j_gene: TRBJ1-5
CDR3aa: CASSSYIGEEHGYTF; v_gene: TRBV7-2; j_gene: TRBJ1-2
CDR3aa: CASSAVLAGGPNEQFF; v_gene: TRBV7-7; j_gene: TRBJ2-1
CDR3aa: CSAKSGGTDTQYF; v_gene: TRBV20-1; j_gene: TRBJ2-3
CDR3aa: CASTTGQGRETQYF; v_gene: TRBV5-1; j_gene: TRBJ2-5
CDR3aa: CASSREASYNSPLHF; v_gene: TRBV7-9; j_gene: TRBJ1-6
CDR3aa: CASVSGTGAEAFF; v_gene: TRBV12-3/TRBV12-4; j_gene: TRBJ1-1